This T cell receptor (beta chain) was recorded in a study of cytomegalovirus exposure and HLA in healthy donors. Findings and limits, study-wide: Analyzed later, association rates of TCRs varied across HLA loci, with DRB1 most and HLA-C fewest.

Primers for the PCR totalled 60 Vbeta and 13 Jbeta. Sequencing was performed with immunoSEQ multiplex PCR; in TCRdb, only in-frame clones are kept and a portion is missing. The table has under 200,000 clones, 76% seen once. Germline V gene lookup returns CDR1 SGHDN and CDR2 FVKESK. Unmatched junction bases numbered 1, after V lost 3 bases and J lost 5 bases. The CDR3 runs 12 residues. For this clone: Its antigen remains unidentified.

J is TRBJ2-7 and V is TRBV14, with 7 bases identical to TRBD2. Sequenced material: PBMCs. The receptor was isolated from a female donor in good health and CMV-seronegative. CDR3 sequence reads: CASSQGGDEQYF. In DNA, the CDR3 is TGTGCCAGCAGCCAGGGAGGGGACGAGCAGTACTTC. The variable domain in full, completed from reference TRBV14 and TRBJ2-7, reads EAGVTQFPSHSVIEKGQTVTLRCDPISGHDNLYWYRRVMGKEIKFLLHFVKESKQDESGMPNNRFLAERTGGTYSTLKVQPAELEDSGVYFCASSQGGDEQYFGPGTRLTVT.